This T cell receptor beta chain was sequenced for a study of T cells in Graves' hyperthyroidism and ophthalmopathy. TCR beta CDR3 regions were amplified from RNA. The HTBI primer set drove a first-round RT-PCR of the TCR CDR3. TCRdb re-analysed the multiplex PCR reads in MiXCR, keeping a single row per CDR3 protein. The table lists 600,000 or so distinct CDR3 sequences, around 15% of them singletons. Study-level points and caveats: The model identified upcoming ophthalmopathy a median approximately 6.5 months ahead of onset.

Patients aged 18 to 65 had newly diagnosed hyperthyroidism of under 2 months' duration. Each diagnosis drew on symptoms, thyroxine, TRAb, thyroid ultrasound and orbital computed tomography findings. Remarks on this clonotype: Its antigen remains unknown.

CDR1 DFQATT and CDR2 SNEGSKA come from the germline V gene (reference sequence). With V trimmed by 0 bases and J by 8 bases, 7 bases remained unmatched. The CDR3 length is 14 residues. Source material: blood. The chain employs TRBV20-1 and TRBJ1-5; 7 bases match TRBD1. The sequence derives from a woman in her twenties or thirties with Graves' hyperthyroidism. CDR3 nucleotide sequence: TGCAGTGCTAGAGATAACAGGGGAGGAAAGCCCCAGCATTTT. Its translation is CSARDNRGGKPQHF.